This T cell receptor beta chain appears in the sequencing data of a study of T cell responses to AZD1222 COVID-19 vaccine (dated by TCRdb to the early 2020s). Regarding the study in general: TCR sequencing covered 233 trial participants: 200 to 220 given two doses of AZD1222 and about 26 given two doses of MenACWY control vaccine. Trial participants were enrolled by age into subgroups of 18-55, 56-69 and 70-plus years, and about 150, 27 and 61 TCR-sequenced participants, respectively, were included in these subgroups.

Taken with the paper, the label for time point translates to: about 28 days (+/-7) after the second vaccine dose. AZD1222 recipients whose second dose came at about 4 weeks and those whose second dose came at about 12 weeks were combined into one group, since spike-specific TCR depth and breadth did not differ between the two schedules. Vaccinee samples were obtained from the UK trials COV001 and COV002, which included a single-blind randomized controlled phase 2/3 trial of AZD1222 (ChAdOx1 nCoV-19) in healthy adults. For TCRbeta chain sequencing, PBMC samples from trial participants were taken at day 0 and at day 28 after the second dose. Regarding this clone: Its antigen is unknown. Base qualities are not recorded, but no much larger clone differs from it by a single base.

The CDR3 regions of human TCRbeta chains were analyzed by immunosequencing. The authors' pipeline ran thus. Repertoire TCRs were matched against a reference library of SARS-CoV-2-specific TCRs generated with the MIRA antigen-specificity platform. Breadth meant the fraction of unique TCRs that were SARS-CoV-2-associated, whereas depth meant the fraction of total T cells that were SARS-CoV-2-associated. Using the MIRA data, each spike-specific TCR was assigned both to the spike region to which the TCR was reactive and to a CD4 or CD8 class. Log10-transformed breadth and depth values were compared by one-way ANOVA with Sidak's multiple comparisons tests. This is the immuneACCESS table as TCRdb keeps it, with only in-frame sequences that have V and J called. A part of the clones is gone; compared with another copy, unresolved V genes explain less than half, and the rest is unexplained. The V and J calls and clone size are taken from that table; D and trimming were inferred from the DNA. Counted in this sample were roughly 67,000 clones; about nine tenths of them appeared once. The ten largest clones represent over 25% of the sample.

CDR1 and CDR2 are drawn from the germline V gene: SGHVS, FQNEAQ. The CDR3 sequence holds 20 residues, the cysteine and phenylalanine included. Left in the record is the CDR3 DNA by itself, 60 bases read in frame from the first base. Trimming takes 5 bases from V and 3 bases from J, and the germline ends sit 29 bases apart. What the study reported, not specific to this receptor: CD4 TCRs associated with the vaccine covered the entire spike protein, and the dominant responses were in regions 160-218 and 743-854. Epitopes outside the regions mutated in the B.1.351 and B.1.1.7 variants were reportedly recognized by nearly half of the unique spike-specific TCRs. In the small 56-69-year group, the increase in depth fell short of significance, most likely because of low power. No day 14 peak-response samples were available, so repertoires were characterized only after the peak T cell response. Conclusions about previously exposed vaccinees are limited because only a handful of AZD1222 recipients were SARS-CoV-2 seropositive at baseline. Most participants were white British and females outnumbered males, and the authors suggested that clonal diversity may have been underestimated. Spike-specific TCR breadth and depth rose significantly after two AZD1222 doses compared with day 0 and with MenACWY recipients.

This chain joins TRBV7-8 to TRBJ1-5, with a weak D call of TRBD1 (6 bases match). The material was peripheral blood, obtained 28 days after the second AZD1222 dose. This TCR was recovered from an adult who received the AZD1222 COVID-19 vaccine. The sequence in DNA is TGTGCCAGCAGCCCGTACAGGGTTCTTGTGAAAAACTTAAACAATCAGCCCCAGCATTTT. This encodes CASSPYRVLVKNLNNQPQHF.